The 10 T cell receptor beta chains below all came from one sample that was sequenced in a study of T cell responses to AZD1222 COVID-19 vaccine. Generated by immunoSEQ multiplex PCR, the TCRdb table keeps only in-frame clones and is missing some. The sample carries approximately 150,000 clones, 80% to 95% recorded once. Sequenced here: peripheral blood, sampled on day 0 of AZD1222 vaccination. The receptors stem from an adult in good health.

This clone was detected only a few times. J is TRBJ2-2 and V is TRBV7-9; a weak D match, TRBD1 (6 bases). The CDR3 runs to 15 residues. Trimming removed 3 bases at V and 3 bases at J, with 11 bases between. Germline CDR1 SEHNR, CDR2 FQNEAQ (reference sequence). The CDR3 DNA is TGTGCCAGCAGCTTCTTGCAGGGGCACACCGGGGAGCTGTTTTTT. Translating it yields CASSFLQGHTGELFF. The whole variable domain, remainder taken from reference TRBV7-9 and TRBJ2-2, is DTGVSQNPRHKITKRGQNVTFRCDPISEHNRLYWYRQTLGQGPEFLTYFQNEAQLEKSRLLSDRFSAERPKGSFSTLEIQRTEQGDSAMYLCASSFLQGHTGELFFGEGSRLTVL.

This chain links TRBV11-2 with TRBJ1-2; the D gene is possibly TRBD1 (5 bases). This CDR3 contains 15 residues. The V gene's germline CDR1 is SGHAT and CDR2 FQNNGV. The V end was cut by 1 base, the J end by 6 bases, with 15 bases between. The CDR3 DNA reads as TGTGCCAGCAGCTTAGTGAGAGGGGAGAGGGATGGCTACACCTTC. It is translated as CASSLVRGERDGYTF.

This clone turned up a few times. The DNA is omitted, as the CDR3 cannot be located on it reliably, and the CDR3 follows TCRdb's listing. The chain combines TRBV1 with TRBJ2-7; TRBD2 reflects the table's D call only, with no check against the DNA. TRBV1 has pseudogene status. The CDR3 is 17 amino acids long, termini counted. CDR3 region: CTSSQAVAGGSSYEQYF.

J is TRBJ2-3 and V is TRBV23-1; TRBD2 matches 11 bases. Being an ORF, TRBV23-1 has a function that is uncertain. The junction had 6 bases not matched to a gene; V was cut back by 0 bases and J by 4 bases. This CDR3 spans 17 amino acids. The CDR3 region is CASSQSKRLAGPDTQYF. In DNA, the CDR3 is TGCGCCAGCAGTCAATCGAAACGACTAGCGGGACCAGATACGCAGTATTTT.

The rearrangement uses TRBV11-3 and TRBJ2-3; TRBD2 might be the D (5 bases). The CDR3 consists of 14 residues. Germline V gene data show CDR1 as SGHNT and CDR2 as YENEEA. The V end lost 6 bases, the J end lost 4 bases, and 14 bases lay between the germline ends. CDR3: CASSSGRVSDTQYF. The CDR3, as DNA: TGTGCCAGCAGTTCGGGAAGGGTGTCAGATACGCAGTATTTT.

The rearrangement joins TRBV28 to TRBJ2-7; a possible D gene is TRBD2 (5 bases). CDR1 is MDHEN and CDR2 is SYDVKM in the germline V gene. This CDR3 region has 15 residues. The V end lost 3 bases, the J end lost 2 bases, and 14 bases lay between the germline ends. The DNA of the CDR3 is TGTGCCAGCAGTTTCGGTGGGAGTATCCCCTACGAGCAGTACTTC. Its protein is CASSFGGSIPYEQYF.

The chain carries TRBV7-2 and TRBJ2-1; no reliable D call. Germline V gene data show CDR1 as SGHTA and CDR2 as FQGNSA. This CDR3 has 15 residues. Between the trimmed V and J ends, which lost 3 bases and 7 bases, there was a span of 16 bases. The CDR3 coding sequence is TGTGCCAGCAGCTTCGTTCCCTCATTCGGAAATGAGCAGTTCTTC. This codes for CASSFVPSFGNEQFF.

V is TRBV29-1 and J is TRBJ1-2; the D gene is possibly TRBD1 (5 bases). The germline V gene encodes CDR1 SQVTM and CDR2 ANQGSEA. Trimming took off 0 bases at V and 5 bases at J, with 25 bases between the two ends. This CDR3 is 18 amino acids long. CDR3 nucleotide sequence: TGCAGCGTTGAAGACCTAGCGATTCACAACGGGGGGTTATATGGCTACACCTTC. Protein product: CSVEDLAIHNGGLYGYTF.

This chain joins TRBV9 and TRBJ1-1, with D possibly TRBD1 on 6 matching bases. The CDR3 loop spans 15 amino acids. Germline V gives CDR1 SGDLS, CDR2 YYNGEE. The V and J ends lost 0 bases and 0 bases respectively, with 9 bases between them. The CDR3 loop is CASSVGGAVNTEAFF. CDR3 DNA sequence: TGTGCCAGCAGCGTAGGGGGGGCTGTGAACACTGAAGCTTTCTTT.

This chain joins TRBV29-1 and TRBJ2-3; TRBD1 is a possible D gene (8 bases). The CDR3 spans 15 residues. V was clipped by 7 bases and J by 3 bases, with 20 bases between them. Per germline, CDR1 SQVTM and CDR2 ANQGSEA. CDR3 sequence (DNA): TGCAGCGCCCCAGGGGGGGACAGGCGGACAGATACGCAGTATTTT. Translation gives CSAPGGDRRTDTQYF.